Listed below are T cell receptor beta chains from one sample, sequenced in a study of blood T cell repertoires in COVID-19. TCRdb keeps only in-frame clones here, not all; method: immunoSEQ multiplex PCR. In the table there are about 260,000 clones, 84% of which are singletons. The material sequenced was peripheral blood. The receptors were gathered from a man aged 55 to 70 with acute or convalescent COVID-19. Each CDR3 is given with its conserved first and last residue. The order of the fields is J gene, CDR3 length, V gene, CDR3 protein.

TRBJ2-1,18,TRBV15,CATSRPTSGQGAPRSEFF
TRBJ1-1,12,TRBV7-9,CASSSTLTEAFF
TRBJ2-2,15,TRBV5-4,CASSPDRTNTGELFF
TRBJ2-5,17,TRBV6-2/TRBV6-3,CASSYSDRTRRQETQYF
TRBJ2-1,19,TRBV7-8,CASSLRIYLAGTPGNEQFF
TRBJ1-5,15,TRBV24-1,CATRSRYRTNRPQHF
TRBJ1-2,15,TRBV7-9,CASSRQGAKNYGYTF
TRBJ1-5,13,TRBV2,CASSAVDRAPQHF
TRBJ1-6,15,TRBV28,CASSPGQGHNSPLHF
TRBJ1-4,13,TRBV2,CASSTRTGEKLFF
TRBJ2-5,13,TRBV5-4,CASPDSTGETQYF
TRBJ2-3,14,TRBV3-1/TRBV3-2,CASSPGQSTDTQYF
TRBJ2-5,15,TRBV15,CATSRDATGQETQYF
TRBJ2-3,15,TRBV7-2,CASSLNSLHTDTQYF
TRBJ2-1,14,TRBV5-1,CASSLDRVNNEQFF
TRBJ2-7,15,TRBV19,CASTNRKGLVSEQYF
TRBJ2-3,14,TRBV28,CASSFAGRTDTQYF
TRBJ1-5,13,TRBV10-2,CASSPTGGQPQHF
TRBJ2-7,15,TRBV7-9,CASSPGTSGVYEQYF
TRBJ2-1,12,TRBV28,CASSFSYNEQFF
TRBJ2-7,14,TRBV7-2,CASAGQAAGGEQYF
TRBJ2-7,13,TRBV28,CASRTGSPHEQYF
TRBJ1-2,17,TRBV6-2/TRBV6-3,CASSYFPGEVANYGYTF
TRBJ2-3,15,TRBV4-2,CASSQAGGLGDTQYF
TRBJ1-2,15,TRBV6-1,CASSEPSTGWNGYTF
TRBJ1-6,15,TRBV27,CASTLGNRRNSPLHF
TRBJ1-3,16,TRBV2,CASSDSGRDTGNTIYF